These 22 T cell receptor beta chains originate from one sample sequenced in a study of blood T cell repertoires in COVID-19 (TCRdb year 2020). Library construction relied on the immunoSEQ multiplex PCR assay. Here the immuneACCESS table is served through TCRdb, limited to in-frame sequences with V and J called. Missing clones are a known gap in these copies; in checked studies unresolved V genes cover under half, and the rest lacks a known reason. Across this sample there are roughly 31,000 clones, with nearly 90% seen only once. The ten largest clones capture roughly 1.4% of the sample. Sequencing used peripheral blood. Source of these receptors: a man aged 55 to 69 with active COVID-19.

This chain links TRBV6-5 with TRBJ1-2; 7 nucleotides align to TRBD1. From germline, CDR1 is MNHEY and CDR2 SVGAGI. The CDR3 contains 14 residues. J lost 2 bases, V lost 4 bases, and 4 bases had no gene match. CDR3: CASSSGTVNYGYTF. Here the CDR3 DNA reads TGTGCCAGCAGTTCCGGGACAGTAAACTATGGCTACACCTTC.

The gene calls are TRBV25-1 and TRBJ2-5; tentative D call: TRBD1 (5 bases). Germline V gene lookup returns CDR1 MGHDK and CDR2 SYGVNS. The CDR3 loop spans 15 amino acids. Trimming stripped 4 bases from V and 5 bases from J, with 17 bases between. The CDR3 spells CASSAWQGRSETQYF. For the CDR3, the DNA is TGTGCCAGCAGTGCCTGGCAGGGAAGGAGCGAGACCCAGTACTTC. The entire variable domain, with the rest obtained from reference TRBV25-1 and TRBJ2-5, is as follows: EADIYQTPRYLVIGTGKKITLECSQTMGHDKMYWYQQDPGMELHLIHYSYGVNSTEKGDLSSESTVSRIRTEHFPLTLESARPSHTSQYLCASSAWQGRSETQYFGPGTRLLVL.

This chain joins TRBV4-3 and TRBJ2-3, with 11 nucleotides matching TRBD2. Germline CDR1 LGHNA, CDR2 YSLEER. The ends lost 4 bases at V and 5 bases at J; junction bases unmatched: 14. This CDR3 is built from 18 residues. The CDR3 region is CASSLTFLLAGAGDTQYF. The CDR3 region has the DNA TGCGCCAGCAGCCTGACCTTCCTACTAGCGGGGGCTGGAGATACGCAGTATTTT.

The chain is built from TRBV5-4 and TRBJ1-2; possible D gene TRBD1, 6 bases. CDR3 length equals 13 residues. Germline CDR1 reads SGHNT; CDR2 reads YYREEE (reference sequence). The V end lost 0 bases, the J end lost 6 bases, and 9 bases lay between the germline ends. The CDR3 reads CASSLVGGDGYTF. The CDR3 nucleotides read TGTGCCAGCAGCTTGGTTGGGGGCGATGGCTACACCTTC.

This rearrangement joins TRBV3-1 (or the pseudogene TRBV3-2) to TRBJ1-5, with 8 bases fitting TRBD1. This CDR3 has 17 residues. Trimming at V came to 3 bases and at J to 3 bases, leaving 10 bases not matched to a gene. Germline V gives CDR1 LGHDT, CDR2 YNNKEL (reference sequence). CDR3 sequence: CASSHRTGRNDNQPQHF. As DNA, the CDR3 is TGTGCCAGCAGCCACAGGACAGGGAGGAATGACAATCAGCCCCAGCATTTT.

Turning to this clone: The junction does not match germline at one end; this may be a read error. The chain employs TRBV7-7 and TRBJ2-3, with a possible D match to TRBD1 (6 bases). CDR3 length: 14 residues. The V gene's germline CDR1 is SSHAT and CDR2 FNYEAQ (reference sequence). CDR3 residues: CASSSDPGVVEQYF. In DNA form, the CDR3 reads TGTGCTAGCAGCTCTGATCCAGGGGTTGTAGAGCAGTATTTT.

The chain links TRBV30 to TRBJ2-7; D remains ambiguous. Trimming pared 2 bases from V and 7 bases from J, leaving 9 bases between. The CDR3 covers 11 residues. Germline CDR1 and CDR2: GTSNPN and SVGIG (reference sequence). The CDR3 DNA is TGTGCCTGGAGTTTTGGTAGAGAGCAGTACTTC. This encodes CAWSFGREQYF.

The V and J genes are TRBV7-9 and TRBJ1-6; TRBD1 aligns across 11 bases. J gave up 14 bases and V 5 bases, and 5 bases lay outside the gene matches. This CDR3 comprises 13 residues. Germline CDR1 SEHNR, CDR2 FQNEAQ (reference sequence). This chain's CDR3 is CASSQGTGGSLHF. The CDR3 coding sequence is TGTGCCAGCAGCCAGGGGACAGGGGGTTCCCTCCACTTT.

The rearrangement uses TRBV6-6 and TRBJ1-4; weak D call: TRBD1 (6 bases). This CDR3 region has 14 residues. Trimming removed 8 bases from V and 0 bases from J, with 10 bases in between. Per the germline V gene, CDR1 is MNHNY and CDR2 is SVGAGI (reference sequence). CDR3 sequence: CASGQTSTNEKLFF. The CDR3 coding sequence is TGTGCCAGCGGACAGACCTCAACTAATGAAAAACTGTTTTTT.

The rearrangement joins TRBV4-3 to TRBJ1-2, with TRBD1 matching 8 bases. The V and J ends lost 0 bases and 3 bases, in that order; junction bases with no gene match: 6. The CDR3 has 16 residues. Germline V gives CDR1 LGHNA, CDR2 YSLEER. The CDR3 DNA reads as TGCGCCAGCAGCCAAGAAGGACAGGGAACTTACTATGGCTACACCTTC. It translates to CASSQEGQGTYYGYTF.

The chain employs TRBV7-6 and TRBJ1-2, with D tentatively TRBD1 (5 bases). The V and J ends lost 5 bases and 6 bases respectively, with 16 bases between them. The CDR3 has 14 amino acids. Per germline, CDR1 SGHVS and CDR2 FNYEAQ. CDR3 residues: CASSPSGAGDGYTF. The CDR3 DNA is TGTGCCAGCAGCCCCAGTGGGGCAGGAGATGGCTACACCTTC.

The chain employs TRBV30 and TRBJ2-7, with 7 bases identical to TRBD2. The V gene end was trimmed by 3 bases and the J gene end by 2 bases; junction bases not matched to a gene: 13. Germline V CDR1 and CDR2: GTSNPN, SVGIG (reference sequence). CDR3 length: 16 residues. The CDR3 nucleotides are TGTGCCTGGAGGGAACGAGCGGGGTTCCGACCCTACGAGCAGTACTTC. Its protein product is CAWRERAGFRPYEQYF.

This clone has just one count. This chain uses TRBV5-4 with TRBJ2-5; TRBD1 matches at 7 bases. J lost 1 base, V lost 9 bases, and 3 bases had no gene match. Germline V gene lookup returns CDR1 SGHNT and CDR2 YYREEE (reference sequence). The CDR3 consists of 12 residues. The CDR3, as DNA: TGTGCCATTCACAGGGGCCAAGAGACCCAGTACTTC. Translating it yields CAIHRGQETQYF.

The V call is TRBV5-1, the J call TRBJ1-2; 9 bases align to TRBD1. With 1 base clipped from V and 5 bases from J, the junction kept 3 bases outside the gene matches. The CDR3 has 14 residues. From germline, CDR1 is SGHRS and CDR2 YFSETQ. CDR3 amino acids: CASSLTTGGYGYTF. CDR3 DNA sequence: TGCGCCAGCAGCTTGACGACAGGGGGGTATGGCTACACCTTC.

This clone was recorded only once. The chain links TRBV5-6 to TRBJ2-7, with 11 positions matching TRBD2. This CDR3 has 17 amino acids. Germline V CDR1 and CDR2: SGHDT, YYEEEE. The trim removed 3 bases at V and 1 base at J, leaving 9 bases unmatched. This CDR3 reads CASSSRLAGLRSYEQYF. CDR3 sequence (DNA): TGTGCCAGCAGCTCCCGACTAGCGGGGCTTCGTTCCTACGAGCAGTACTTC.

This chain links TRBV30 with TRBJ2-7, with 9 bases matching TRBD1. V trimming: 0 bases; J trimming: 7 bases; junction bases outside the gene matches: 4. CDR3 length: 13 residues. CDR1 is GTSNPN, CDR2 SVGIG, per germline (reference sequence). CDR3: CAWSVLGQGEQYF. Written as DNA, the CDR3 is TGTGCCTGGAGTGTACTAGGACAGGGGGAGCAGTACTTC.

The CDR3 here is CASSLVHRGMDEQFF. CDR3 bases: TGTGCCAGCAGCTTGGTACACAGGGGGATGGATGAGCAGTTCTTC. This chain links TRBV5-4 with TRBJ2-1; 8 nucleotides align to TRBD1. Germline trimming cut 0 bases from V and 8 bases from J; bases unmatched to any gene: 7. The CDR3 loop spans 15 amino acids. Germline CDR1 and CDR2: SGHNT and YYREEE (reference sequence).

This clone was seen once. The rearrangement links TRBV5-1 to TRBJ2-7, with TRBD2 matching 11 bases. Germline V gives CDR1 SGHRS, CDR2 YFSETQ. The CDR3 loop spans 15 amino acids. Germline trimming cut 0 bases from V and 6 bases from J; bases unmatched to any gene: 5. CDR3: CASSLGLAGNGEQYF. The CDR3 DNA reads as TGCGCCAGCAGCTTGGGACTAGCGGGGAACGGCGAGCAGTACTTC.

J is TRBJ1-1 and V is TRBV2, with a weak D call TRBD1 (6 bases). Germline values: CDR1 SNHLY, CDR2 FYNNEI. V was trimmed by 9 bases and J by 2 bases, leaving 13 bases between them. The CDR3 loop spans 13 amino acids. CDR3 in amino acids: CARGGATNTEAFF. CDR3 nucleotides: TGTGCCAGGGGGGGGGCCACTAACACTGAAGCTTTCTTT.

The chain recombines TRBV4-3 with TRBJ1-2; 12 positions agree with TRBD1. V was clipped by 1 base and J by 8 bases; unmatched bases: 5. CDR1 is LGHNA, CDR2 YSLEER, per germline. The CDR3 covers 15 residues. CDR3 sequence: CASSQGGTGGRGYTF. The CDR3 DNA sequence: TGCGCCAGCAGCCAAGGGGGGACAGGGGGCCGAGGCTACACCTTC.

The genes are TRBV12-3 or TRBV12-4 and TRBJ1-4; no clear D gene. V gave up 6 bases and J gave up 8 bases, with 13 bases separating them. The CDR3 consists of 13 residues. The DNA of the CDR3 is TGTGCCAGCAGCCCCTACGGAGGGGAAAAACTGTTTTTT. Translating gives CASSPYGGEKLFF.

There are a few counts of this clone. V gene TRBV7-9 combines with J gene TRBJ1-2; the D is unclear. V gave up 1 base and J gave up 1 base, with 10 bases separating them. Germline values: CDR1 SEHNR, CDR2 FQNEAQ (reference sequence). The CDR3 has 15 amino acids. The CDR3 protein is CASSLESGFNYGYTF. For the CDR3, the DNA is TGTGCCAGCAGCTTAGAGTCCGGGTTTAACTATGGCTACACCTTC.